This T cell receptor (beta chain) was profiled in a study of shared clonotypes between healthy human individuals. This table comes from immunoSEQ multiplex PCR, and its TCRdb copy is limited to in-frame clones, with some not included. The sample has approximately 840,000 clones; about 97% are singletons. The naive CD8 population came from CD45RO-negative cells selected for CCR7, without terminally differentiated effector memory CD45RA+ cells. Germline CDR1 MNHNY, CDR2 SVGAGI (reference sequence). CDR3 length: 15 amino acids. The V and J ends lost 4 bases and 5 bases respectively, with 16 bases between them.

This clonotype was obtained from a man aged 30-40 years in good health. The material sequenced was naive CD8+ T cells sorted from blood. The chain couples TRBV6-6 to TRBJ2-3; no definite D call. CDR3 in DNA: TGTGCCAGCAGTTCTTCCTGGCCCTCAATAGATACGCAGTATTTT. Amino acids: CASSSSWPSIDTQYF.